Each of the 20 T cell receptor beta chains below was sequenced from the same sample in a study of cytomegalovirus exposure and HLA in healthy donors. 13 Jbeta primers and 60 Vbeta primers were used for the PCR. Using immunoSEQ multiplex PCR, the repertoire was profiled, and TCRdb retains in-frame clones only, with some absent. Across roughly 69,000 clones, the top ten clones capture 1.5% to 2% of the sample. The sequenced sample consisted of PBMCs. The receptors were gathered from a woman in her 30s in good health and CMV-seronegative.

This chain joins TRBV7-6 and TRBJ1-1; TRBD1 agrees at 8 bases. Per germline, CDR1 SGHVS and CDR2 FNYEAQ. CDR3 length: 17 amino acids. V was clipped by 4 bases and J by 1 base; unmatched bases: 11. CDR3 region: CASSSQPPGTGNTEAFF. Here the CDR3 DNA reads TGTGCCAGCAGCTCCCAGCCCCCCGGGACAGGGAACACTGAAGCTTTCTTT.

The chain has TRBV27 and TRBJ1-1; 7 bases align to TRBD1. Germline V gene lookup returns CDR1 MNHEY and CDR2 SMNVEV (reference sequence). The junction had 9 bases not matched to a gene; V was cut back by 4 bases and J by 1 base. CDR3 size: 16 residues. The CDR3 DNA follows: TGTGCCAGCAGTTCCCTGACAGGGCTCCGGAACACTGAAGCTTTCTTT. It is translated as CASSSLTGLRNTEAFF.

The chain couples TRBV9 to TRBJ2-5, with D possibly being TRBD1 (6 bases). V was pared by 3 bases and J by 1 base, with 10 bases between. Germline-derived CDR1 and CDR2 are SGDLS and YYNGEE. The length of the CDR3 is 14 residues. The CDR3 spells CASSASGAQETQYF. The CDR3 DNA is TGTGCCAGCAGCGCCTCAGGGGCCCAAGAGACCCAGTACTTC.

V usage is TRBV29-1 and J usage is TRBJ2-7; D is ambiguous. Germline-derived CDR1 and CDR2 are SQVTM and ANQGSEA. Deletions cut 5 bases from V and 0 bases from J, with 11 bases between. The CDR3 loop spans 13 amino acids. The CDR3 loop is CSVKATFSYEQYF. The CDR3 DNA reads TGCAGCGTTAAAGCGACTTTCTCCTACGAGCAGTACTTC.

The rearrangement joins TRBV2 to TRBJ1-4; a possible D gene is TRBD1 (5 bases). Germline V gives CDR1 SNHLY, CDR2 FYNNEI. There are 13 residues in the CDR3. Trimming shortened V by 4 bases and J by 4 bases, and 7 bases separated the two germline ends. Here the CDR3 reads CASSGQINEKLFF. The DNA for the CDR3 is TGTGCCAGCAGTGGACAGATTAATGAAAAACTGTTTTTT.

V is TRBV28 and J is TRBJ2-7, with 9 positions matching TRBD1. CDR3 length: 15 amino acids. V trimming: 4 bases; J trimming: 4 bases; junction bases outside the gene matches: 8. Germline values: CDR1 MDHEN, CDR2 SYDVKM. The CDR3 here is CASSSPGQGGYEQYF. The CDR3, as DNA: TGTGCCAGCAGTTCTCCGGGACAGGGTGGGTACGAGCAGTACTTC.

This chain connects TRBV5-1 to TRBJ1-6; tentative D call: TRBD1 (5 bases). Germline CDR1 and CDR2: SGHRS and YFSETQ. This CDR3 comprises 15 residues. Trimming left V 1 base short and J 8 bases short, with 13 bases between. This chain's CDR3 is CASSLLERGDSPLHF. The CDR3 coding sequence is TGCGCCAGCAGCTTGCTGGAAAGGGGTGATTCACCCCTCCACTTT.

This chain joins TRBV29-1 and TRBJ2-7, with 10 bases aligning to TRBD1. CDR1 SQVTM and CDR2 ANQGSEA come from the germline V gene. This CDR3 is built from 14 residues. Trimming cost V 4 bases and J 2 bases; bases outside gene matches: 5. Here the CDR3 reads CSVAWDRGAYEQYF. The CDR3 DNA sequence: TGCAGCGTTGCTTGGGACAGGGGTGCCTACGAGCAGTACTTC.

The chain carries TRBV18 and TRBJ1-1, with D possibly being TRBD1 (5 bases). This CDR3 is 14 amino acids long. V was cut by 3 bases and J by 1 base, with 9 bases left in between. Germline loops: CDR1 KGHSH, CDR2 LQKENI. The DNA of the CDR3 is TGTGCCAGCTCACCGGACGGACAGAACACTGAAGCTTTCTTT. Protein: CASSPDGQNTEAFF. Full variable domain (rest looked up from reference TRBV18 and TRBJ1-1): NAGVMQNPRHLVRRRGQEARLRCSPMKGHSHVYWYRQLPEEGLKFMVYLQKENIIDESGMPKERFSAEFPKEGPSILRIQQVVRGDSAAYFCASSPDGQNTEAFFGQGTRLTVV.

J is TRBJ1-4 and V is TRBV19; D is uncertain. Germline CDR1 is LNHDA and CDR2 is SQIVND (reference sequence). CDR3 size: 14 residues. V lost 6 bases and J lost 5, with 13 bases in between. The CDR3 DNA reads TGTGCCAGTAGGGGCGGGGTCCTGAATGAAAAACTGTTTTTT. Translating gives CASRGGVLNEKLFF. Combining the CDR3 with reference TRBV19 and TRBJ1-4 gives the whole variable domain DGGITQSPKYLFRKEGQNVTLSCEQNLNHDAMYWYRQDPGQGLRLIYYSQIVNDFQKGDIAEGYSVSREKKESFPLTVTSAQKNPTAFYLCASRGGVLNEKLFFGSGTQLSVL.

The V call is TRBV28, the J call TRBJ1-1; no clear D. This CDR3 contains 12 residues. The germline V gene has CDR1 MDHEN and CDR2 SYDVKM. The germline V and J ends were trimmed by 4 bases and 7 bases, with 10 bases remaining between them. CDR3 in DNA: TGTGCCAGCAGTTCGCGGCATTATGAAGCTTTCTTT. It yields the protein CASSSRHYEAFF.

This chain joins TRBV6-5 and TRBJ2-1; 12 bases line up with TRBD2. V dropped 4 bases and J dropped 8; count of bases not matched to a gene: 6. Germline CDR1 and CDR2: MNHEY and SVGAGI. The CDR3 runs to 15 residues. CDR3 in amino acids: CASSFSSGRAHEQFF. The CDR3 DNA reads TGTGCCAGCAGTTTCTCTAGCGGGAGGGCCCATGAGCAGTTCTTC.

V gene TRBV29-1 combines with J gene TRBJ2-1, with 10 bases that match TRBD2. V was clipped by 8 bases and J by 5 bases; unmatched bases: 6. Germline CDR1 reads SQVTM; CDR2 reads ANQGSEA. This CDR3 is built from 13 residues. The CDR3 loop is CSSGTSDDNEQFF. For the CDR3, the DNA is TGCAGCTCCGGGACTAGCGACGACAATGAGCAGTTCTTC.

The chain carries TRBV23-1 and TRBJ1-2; D is perhaps TRBD1 (5 bases). TRBV23-1 is known as an ORF, though its function is uncertain. V dropped 7 bases and J dropped 5 bases, with 11 bases sitting between them. The CDR3 has 12 residues. DNA for the CDR3: TGCGCCAGCATGACAGCTTGGTATGGCTACACCTTC. This translates into CASMTAWYGYTF.

The chain's CDR3 is CASSWGGSMNTEAFF. The CDR3 DNA reads TGTGCCAGCAGTTGGGGGGGCAGCATGAACACTGAAGCTTTCTTT. This sequence joins TRBV7-9 and TRBJ1-1; D may be TRBD1 (6 bases). This CDR3 has 15 residues. Looked up from germline, CDR1 is SEHNR and CDR2 is FQNEAQ (reference sequence). V lost 6 bases to trimming and J lost 0 bases, with 14 bases between them. The full variable domain, completed using reference TRBV7-9 and TRBJ1-1, is DTGVSQNPRHKITKRGQNVTFRCDPISEHNRLYWYRQTLGQGPEFLTYFQNEAQLEKSRLLSDRFSAERPKGSFSTLEIQRTEQGDSAMYLCASSWGGSMNTEAFFGQGTRLTVV.

This sequence joins TRBV6-5 and TRBJ1-5, with no clear D. The V gene's germline CDR1 is MNHEY and CDR2 SVGAGI. Trimming left V 3 bases short and J 0 bases short, with 9 bases between. This CDR3 comprises 15 residues. The CDR3 protein is CASSYGQASNQPQHF. DNA of the CDR3: TGTGCCAGCAGTTATGGCCAGGCTAGCAATCAGCCCCAGCATTTT.

The chain joins TRBV6-5 to TRBJ2-2, with a tentative D call TRBD2 (6 bases). Germline lookup yields CDR1 MNHEY and CDR2 SVGAGI. Deletions cut 6 bases from V and 4 bases from J, with 12 bases between. The CDR3 runs 14 residues. CDR3: CASRTGEPTGELFF. In DNA form, the CDR3 reads TGTGCCAGCAGGACGGGGGAACCCACCGGGGAGCTGTTTTTT.

The chain employs TRBV9 and TRBJ2-1; TRBD2 aligns across 7 bases. This CDR3 contains 18 residues. Germline V gene lookup returns CDR1 SGDLS and CDR2 YYNGEE. J was trimmed by 0 bases and V by 0 bases; bases with no gene match: 9. DNA for the CDR3: TGTGCCAGCAGCGTAGGTAATAGCGGGTACTCCTCCTACAATGAGCAGTTCTTC. This sequence encodes CASSVGNSGYSSYNEQFF.

V usage is TRBV9 and J usage is TRBJ1-5, with no clear D. V dropped 0 bases and J dropped 0 bases, with 4 bases sitting between them. Germline V gives CDR1 SGDLS, CDR2 YYNGEE. This CDR3 contains 14 residues. The CDR3 region has the DNA TGTGCCAGCAGCGTAGCAGATAGCAATCAGCCCCAGCATTTT. This translates into CASSVADSNQPQHF. Together with reference TRBV9 and TRBJ1-5, the CDR3 gives the full variable domain: DSGVTQTPKHLITATGQRVTLRCSPRSGDLSVYWYQQSLDQGLQFLIQYYNGEERAKGNILERFSAQQFPDLHSELNLSSLELGDSALYFCASSVADSNQPQHFGDGTRLSIL.

The chain joins TRBV27 to TRBJ2-7, with D possibly being TRBD2 (5 bases). CDR3 size: 14 residues. The germline CDR1 and CDR2 sequences are MNHEY and SMNVEV (reference sequence). Trimming cost V 3 bases and J 3 bases, with 12 bases left between them. CDR3: CASSFFRSGYEQYF. The DNA for the CDR3 is TGTGCCAGCAGTTTCTTTAGGAGCGGCTACGAGCAGTACTTC.